Following are 24 T cell receptor beta chains from one sample sequenced in a study of cytomegalovirus exposure and HLA in healthy donors. The PCR employed 60 Vbeta primers together with 13 Jbeta primers. The protocol was immunoSEQ multiplex PCR, while the TCRdb copy is restricted to in-frame clones and leaves out a portion. The sample has roughly 190,000 clones, around 79% seen once. Material: PBMCs. These receptors originate from a woman aged 45-65 years in good health and CMV-seronegative.

This clone was observed a handful of times. The rearrangement links TRBV2 to TRBJ1-5; tentative D call: TRBD1 (5 bases). Germline CDR1 is SNHLY and CDR2 is FYNNEI. Trimming left V 9 bases short and J 5 bases short, with 17 bases between. There are 14 residues in the CDR3. Here the CDR3 reads CASASGELYQPQHF. The CDR3 bases are TGTGCCAGTGCCTCGGGGGAGCTATATCAGCCCCAGCATTTT.

This rearrangement joins TRBV7-9 to TRBJ1-5, with D maybe TRBD1 (6 bases). V was cut by 5 bases and J by 4 bases, with 9 bases left in between. Per germline, CDR1 SEHNR and CDR2 FQNEAQ (reference sequence). The CDR3 sequence is 13 residues long. This chain's CDR3 is CASSAQGNQPQHF. In DNA form, the CDR3 reads TGTGCCAGCAGCGCGCAGGGGAATCAGCCCCAGCATTTT.

The V call is TRBV19, the J call TRBJ2-6; 7 bases fit TRBD1. The CDR3 loop spans 18 amino acids. After removal of 0 bases from V and 0 bases from J, the junction contained 5 bases not matched to a gene. From germline, CDR1 is LNHDA and CDR2 SQIVND (reference sequence). In DNA form, the CDR3 reads TGTGCCAGTAGTATAGACGGACAGGCGAGCTCTGGGGCCAACGTCCTGACTTTC. Encoded protein: CASSIDGQASSGANVLTF.

Notes on this clone: In the same sample, other DNA sequences code for this CDR3. The rearrangement links TRBV5-6 to TRBJ1-4; D possibly corresponds to TRBD1 (6 bases). V lost 0 bases, J lost 4 bases, and 10 bases lay in between. Germline V lookup: CDR1 SGHDT, CDR2 YYEEEE. The CDR3 is 15 amino acids. DNA for the CDR3: TGTGCCAGCAGCTTGGGTGGGGGCCTTAATGAAAAACTGTTTTTT. Amino acid sequence: CASSLGGGLNEKLFF.

The chain combines TRBV5-1 with TRBJ2-1, with TRBD2 matching over 7 bases. From germline, CDR1 is SGHRS and CDR2 YFSETQ. The junction had 3 bases not matched to a gene; V was cut back by 4 bases and J by 2 bases. This CDR3 has 14 residues. Here the CDR3 reads CASSGGTTYNEQFF. DNA of the CDR3: TGCGCCAGCAGCGGTGGGACTACCTACAATGAGCAGTTCTTC. Full variable domain (outside the CDR3, taken from reference TRBV5-1 and TRBJ2-1): KAGVTQTPRYLIKTRGQQVTLSCSPISGHRSVSWYQQTPGQGLQFLFEYFSETQRNKGNFPGRFSGRQFSNSRSEMNVSTLELGDSALYLCASSGGTTYNEQFFGPGTRLTVL.

The chain recombines TRBV5-1 with TRBJ1-2; perhaps TRBD1 as D (6 bases). Trimming took off 4 bases at V and 0 bases at J, with 16 bases between the two ends. Germline V CDR1 and CDR2: SGHRS, YFSETQ. This CDR3 is 16 amino acids long. CDR3 protein: CASSQATGRANYGYTF. The DNA for the CDR3 is TGCGCCAGCAGCCAAGCGACAGGCAGAGCTAACTATGGCTACACCTTC.

The chain recombines TRBV7-2 with TRBJ2-5; maybe TRBD2 (5 bases). With 1 base removed from V and 3 bases from J, the gap between germline ends came to 12 bases. CDR1 and CDR2 (germline): SGHTA, FQGNSA. The CDR3 has 15 residues. The CDR3 region has the DNA TGTGCCAGCAGCTTAGAGGCGATGGAGGAAGAGACCCAGTACTTC. Protein product: CASSLEAMEEETQYF.

This rearrangement joins TRBV7-9 to TRBJ2-7; no clear D gene. Trimming removed 4 bases from V and 4 bases from J, with 14 bases in between. Germline V lookup: CDR1 SEHNR, CDR2 FQNEAQ (reference sequence). This CDR3 region has 14 residues. CDR3 in DNA: TGTGCCAGCAGCTCCCCTCGAGGTGGTTACGAGCAGTACTTC. This encodes CASSSPRGGYEQYF. The whole variable domain, filled in from reference TRBV7-9 and TRBJ2-7, reads DTGVSQNPRHKITKRGQNVTFRCDPISEHNRLYWYRQTLGQGPEFLTYFQNEAQLEKSRLLSDRFSAERPKGSFSTLEIQRTEQGDSAMYLCASSSPRGGYEQYFGPGTRLTVT.

Comment on this clone: Other DNA sequences in this specimen translate into the identical CDR3. The J gene is TRBJ1-1, the V gene TRBV30, with D possibly being TRBD1 (6 bases). Deletions cut 1 base from V and 4 bases from J, with 10 bases between. CDR1 and CDR2 (germline): GTSNPN, SVGIG (reference sequence). CDR3 size: 13 residues. The CDR3 loop reads CAWSDRVGTEAFF. Here the CDR3 DNA reads TGTGCCTGGAGTGACAGGGTGGGCACTGAAGCTTTCTTT.

V gene TRBV9 combines with J gene TRBJ2-5; 7 nucleotides line up with TRBD1. The DNA end lines up better with TRBJ2-7; the J call may be wrong. The V gene's germline CDR1 is SGDLS and CDR2 YYNGEE. The CDR3 contains 14 residues. This CDR3 is CASSDGTVSYEQYF. CDR3 nucleotides: TGTGCCAGCAGCGACGGGACAGTCTCCTACGAGCAGTACTTC.

The J gene is TRBJ2-5, the V gene TRBV5-1; D perhaps matches TRBD2 (5 bases). The V gene's germline CDR1 is SGHRS and CDR2 YFSETQ. The CDR3 is 16 residues long. V gave up 0 bases and J gave up 2 bases, with 14 bases separating them. This chain's CDR3 is CASSLGGSGWQETQYF. The CDR3 DNA sequence: TGCGCCAGCAGCTTGGGCGGTTCGGGGTGGCAAGAGACCCAGTACTTC.

The rearrangement uses TRBV9 and TRBJ1-3; D might be TRBD1 (6 bases). The V end lost 0 bases, the J end lost 4 bases, and 17 bases lay between the germline ends. Germline V CDR1 and CDR2: SGDLS, YYNGEE. The CDR3 has 17 amino acids. The CDR3: CASSVDSGRGSGNTIYF. The CDR3 nucleotides read TGTGCCAGCAGCGTAGACTCTGGGAGGGGGTCAGGAAACACCATATATTTT. Supplemented by reference TRBV9 and TRBJ1-3, the full variable domain reads DSGVTQTPKHLITATGQRVTLRCSPRSGDLSVYWYQQSLDQGLQFLIQYYNGEERAKGNILERFSAQQFPDLHSELNLSSLELGDSALYFCASSVDSGRGSGNTIYFGEGSWLTVV.

This clone showed up just a few times. The rearrangement joins TRBV6-6 to TRBJ2-3; 11 bases agree with TRBD2. Germline V gives CDR1 MNHNY, CDR2 SVGAGI (reference sequence). The CDR3 has 15 amino acids. V lost 7 bases and J lost 2; bases outside the gene matches: 5. As DNA, the CDR3 is TGTGCCAGCACCAAGGGACTAGCGGCCACAGATACGCAGTATTTT. Encoded protein: CASTKGLAATDTQYF.

The rearrangement links TRBV6-1 to TRBJ1-2; 7 nucleotides align to TRBD1. Per germline, CDR1 MNHNS and CDR2 SASEGT. The length of the CDR3 is 13 residues. The V segment lost 4 bases and the J segment 3 bases; nucleotides outside the gene matches: 2. CDR3 in amino acids: CASSVTGDYGYTF. As DNA, the CDR3 is TGTGCCAGCAGTGTTACAGGGGACTATGGCTACACCTTC.

This clone was picked up a small number of times. V and J are TRBV6-5 and TRBJ1-4, with a tentative D call TRBD1 (5 bases). The CDR3 is 12 residues long. Trimming pared 8 bases from V and 7 bases from J, leaving 11 bases between. Germline V gene data show CDR1 as MNHEY and CDR2 as SVGAGI. The CDR3: CASGRAGEKLFF. The CDR3 DNA reads TGTGCCAGCGGCAGGGCAGGTGAAAAACTGTTTTTT.

The V gene is TRBV7-2, the J gene TRBJ2-1; D remains ambiguous. V was shortened by 3 bases and J by 8 bases, with 8 bases between the two germline ends. The CDR3 runs 12 residues. Looked up from germline, CDR1 is SGHTA and CDR2 is FQGNSA. The CDR3 loop is CASSFLFHEQFF. The CDR3 DNA is TGTGCCAGCAGCTTCCTCTTCCATGAGCAGTTCTTC. Together with reference TRBV7-2 and TRBJ2-1, the CDR3 gives the full variable domain: GAGVSQSPSNKVTEKGKDVELRCDPISGHTALYWYRQSLGQGLEFLIYFQGNSAPDKSGLPSDRFSAERTGGSVSTLTIQRTQQEDSAVYLCASSFLFHEQFFGPGTRLTVL.

The chain combines TRBV7-8 with TRBJ2-5; TRBD1 is a possible D gene (5 bases). This CDR3 has 13 amino acids. The germline V gene has CDR1 SGHVS and CDR2 FQNEAQ. Trimming took off 8 bases at V and 5 bases at J, with 15 bases between the two ends. The CDR3 is CASVPPTAETQYF. CDR3 in DNA: TGTGCCAGCGTTCCACCGACAGCCGAGACCCAGTACTTC.

This clone appeared many times. Other nucleotide sequences in the sample specify the same CDR3. The V gene is TRBV5-4, the J gene TRBJ2-7, with 8 bases fitting TRBD1. V was pared by 4 bases and J by 4 bases, with 7 bases of the junction left unmatched. Germline values: CDR1 SGHNT, CDR2 YYREEE (reference sequence). This CDR3 is built from 14 residues. Written as DNA, the CDR3 is TGTGCCAGCAGCCCAGGGACAGGAGGTTACGAGCAGTACTTC. This encodes CASSPGTGGYEQYF. Supplemented by reference TRBV5-4 and TRBJ2-7, the full variable domain reads ETGVTQSPTHLIKTRGQQVTLRCSSQSGHNTVSWYQQALGQGPQFIFQYYREEENGRGNFPPRFSGLQFPNYSSELNVNALELDDSALYLCASSPGTGGYEQYFGPGTRLTVT.

The rearrangement joins TRBV6-5 to TRBJ2-3, with TRBD2 matching over 9 bases. Losses at the gene ends were 6 bases for V and 2 bases for J; bases not matched to a gene: 3. Germline lookup yields CDR1 MNHEY and CDR2 SVGAGI. The CDR3 has 14 amino acids. CDR3 in amino acids: CASRQGLATDTQYF. The CDR3 nucleotides read TGTGCCAGCAGACAGGGACTAGCCACAGATACGCAGTATTTT.

The rearrangement joins TRBV7-2 to TRBJ1-5, with D perhaps TRBD1 (6 bases). This CDR3 contains 15 residues. CDR1 and CDR2 (germline): SGHTA, FQGNSA. The germline V and J ends were trimmed by 5 bases and 4 bases, with 15 bases remaining between them. The CDR3 DNA reads as TGTGCCAGCAGCGTCTCCGCAGGGGCTAATCAGCCCCAGCATTTT. Residues: CASSVSAGANQPQHF.

The V gene is TRBV5-1, the J gene TRBJ2-3; tentatively, D is TRBD2 (5 bases). The ends were cut back, 3 bases at V and 2 bases at J, with 10 bases in the middle. CDR3 length equals 14 residues. CDR1 is SGHRS, CDR2 YFSETQ, per germline. The CDR3 protein is CASSSGLITDTQYF. CDR3 nucleotides: TGCGCCAGCAGCTCCGGACTGATCACAGATACGCAGTATTTT.

J is TRBJ2-1 and V is TRBV5-1; 8 positions match TRBD1. The V segment lost 4 bases and the J segment 6 bases; nucleotides outside the gene matches: 3. Germline-derived CDR1 and CDR2 are SGHRS and YFSETQ. This CDR3 spans 13 amino acids. In DNA, the CDR3 is TGCGCCAGCAGCCTAGGGACAGGCAATGAGCAGTTCTTC. Translation: CASSLGTGNEQFF.

The chain links TRBV18 to TRBJ1-2; 7 bases are a match to TRBD1. The trim removed 1 base at V and 7 bases at J, leaving 3 bases unmatched. This CDR3 contains 13 residues. CDR1 KGHSH and CDR2 LQKENI come from the germline V gene. The DNA for the CDR3 is TGTGCCAGCTCACCACTCGACAGGGCTGGCTACACCTTC. As protein: CASSPLDRAGYTF.

This clone was seen once. The CDR3 is CASSSVGGGNQPQHF. CDR3 nucleotides: TGCGCCAGCAGCTCTGTGGGGGGGGGCAATCAGCCCCAGCATTTT. The genes are TRBV10-1 and TRBJ1-5, with a possible D match to TRBD1 (5 bases). In germline, CDR1 is WNHNN, CDR2 SYGVQD (reference sequence). V shed 6 bases and J shed 2 bases, with 14 bases lying between them. This CDR3 has 15 amino acids.